This T cell receptor (beta chain) was sequenced during a study of T cells in localized non-small cell lung cancer. Study-wide results and caveats: Adjacent lung tissue had a median about 50 of the top 100 clones found in the tumor. Measurement of T cell clonality placed uninvolved adjacent lung highest, above the level in tumor. Higher blood T cell density tracked longer overall survival.

This CDR3 contains 17 residues. V was pared by 2 bases and J by 7 bases, with 20 bases between. The V gene's germline CDR1 is SGHTA and CDR2 FQGTGA. Remarks on this clone: Its antigen is as yet unknown.

Method: immunoSEQ multiplex PCR; TCRdb's copy keeps in-frame clones and lacks some. This sample has roughly 86,000 clones, with approximately 84% found just once. The specimen comprised peripheral blood, sampled before any cancer treatment. This TCR was sampled from a man aged 40 to 70 with stage I lung adenocarcinoma. V usage is TRBV7-3 and J usage is TRBJ2-2, with D tentatively TRBD1 or TRBD2 (5 bases each). The CDR3 reads CASSLDVLGTGIGELFF. For the CDR3, the DNA is TGTGCCAGCAGCTTAGACGTCCTCGGGACGGGCATCGGGGAGCTGTTTTTT.